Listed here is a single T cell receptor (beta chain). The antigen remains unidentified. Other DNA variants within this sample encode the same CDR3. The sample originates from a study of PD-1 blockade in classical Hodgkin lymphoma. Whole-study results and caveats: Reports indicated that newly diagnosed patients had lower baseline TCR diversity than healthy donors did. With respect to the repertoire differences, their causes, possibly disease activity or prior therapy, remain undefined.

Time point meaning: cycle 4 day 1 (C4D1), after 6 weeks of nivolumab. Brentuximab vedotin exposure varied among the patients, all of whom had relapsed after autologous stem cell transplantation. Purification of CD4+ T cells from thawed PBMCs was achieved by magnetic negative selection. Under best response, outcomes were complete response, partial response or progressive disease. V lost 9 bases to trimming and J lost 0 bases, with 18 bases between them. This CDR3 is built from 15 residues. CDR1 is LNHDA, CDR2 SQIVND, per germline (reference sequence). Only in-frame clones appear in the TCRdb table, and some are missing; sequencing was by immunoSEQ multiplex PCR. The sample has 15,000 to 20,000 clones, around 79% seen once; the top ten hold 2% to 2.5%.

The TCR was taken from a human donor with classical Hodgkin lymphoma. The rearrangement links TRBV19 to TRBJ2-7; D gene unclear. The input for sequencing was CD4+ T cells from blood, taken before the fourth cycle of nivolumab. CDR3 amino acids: CASTPTGRSSYEQYF. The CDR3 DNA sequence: TGTGCCAGCACCCCCACCGGAAGGAGCTCCTACGAGCAGTACTTC.